This TCR beta chain was profiled in a study of graft-versus-host responses after intestinal transplantation. Study information: Isolated intestinal, liver-intestinal, or multivisceral transplants had been given to the recipients. Each recipient received anti-thymocyte globulin induction, then tacrolimus and steroids for about three years.

This clone has a handful of counts. What it recognizes is unknown. CDR3 length equals 13 residues. In germline, CDR1 is MGHRA, CDR2 YSYEKL. Losses at the gene ends were 6 bases for V and 14 bases for J; bases not matched to a gene: 13. Study-wide findings and caveats: Patients with graft-donor T cell macrochimerism had high graft-versus-host to host-versus-graft clonal ratios in allografts. Investigators detected GvH clones in recipient marrow, with some emerging earlier in ileum or blood.

Profiled with immunoSEQ multiplex PCR; TCRdb holds only in-frame clones, not every one. The repertoire consists of fewer than 85,000 clones, with approximately 87% occurring once and the leading ten covering 0.35% to 0.4%. This sequence was found in a human donor who was the organ donor for an intestinal transplant. Source: unstimulated CD4+ T cells sorted from spleen or lymph node cells, taken before transplant. The V gene is TRBV4-1, the J gene TRBJ2-3; TRBD2 aligns across 8 bases. This CDR3 is CASSIGSGGGRYF. CDR3 coding DNA: TGCGCCAGCAGTATTGGTTCGGGGGGGGGTCGGTATTTT.